The entry below gives a single T cell receptor (beta chain) sequence along with its context. Its specificity is unknown. The table came from immunoSEQ multiplex PCR; TCRdb's copy has only in-frame clones and leaves some out. This sample yields millions of clones, of which roughly 96% are seen a single time; 0.13% belongs to the top ten. This entry is derived from a study of shared clonotypes between healthy human individuals. Study-level background: Three CD4 naive, three CD4 memory, two CD8 naive and one CD8 memory plate were used per donor. Broader study findings: Clonotypes that were shared across a handful of donors made up around 5% of naive CD4 clonotypes.

After removal of 0 bases from V and 5 bases from J, the junction contained 17 bases not matched to a gene. The germline V gene encodes CDR1 SGHRS and CDR2 YFSETQ. The CDR3 extends over 19 amino acids. This chain connects TRBV5-1 to TRBJ2-7; 10 bases fit TRBD2. Input material: naive CD4+ T cells sorted from blood. As to subset: CD45RA+ positively selected. The receptor was derived from a man younger than 35 in good health. CDR3 amino acids: CASSLEGTDTGLASDEQYF. The CDR3 DNA reads TGCGCCAGCAGCTTGGAAGGGACAGATACGGGACTAGCGTCCGACGAGCAGTACTTC.